This T cell receptor beta chain is drawn from a study of shared clonotypes between healthy human individuals. The CDR3 is made up of 14 amino acids. From germline, CDR1 is MDHEN and CDR2 SYDVKM. The V gene lost 6 bases and the J gene lost 3 bases, with 15 bases spanning the gap. Naivety among CD8 cells was defined by CD45RO negativity and positive CCR7 selection, thereby excluding terminally differentiated effector memory CD45RA+ cells. The authors distributed each subset's genomic DNA evenly over several immunoSEQ plates. Authors' analysis steps: Filtering differed since immunoSEQ provided only junctions, with no quality scores. The protocol was immunoSEQ multiplex PCR, while the TCRdb copy is restricted to in-frame clones and leaves out a portion. Clonal size and the V and J genes are those of that table, whereas D and trimming came from the DNA. The sample gives about 2.1 million clones, approximately 94% of which show up once; more than 1.5% is in the top ten.

The sample holds one count of this clone. Input material: naive CD8+ T cells from PBMCs. This chain connects TRBV28 to TRBJ2-7; TRBD2 is a possible D gene (5 bases). This clonotype was obtained from a man younger than 35 in good health. Some clones in this sample may be carry-over from other donors' samples. The CDR3 DNA follows: TGTGCCAGCAGCCACCCGGCTAGCTACTACGAGCAGTACTTC. Amino acid sequence: CASSHPASYYEQYF.